The sample holds a few counts of the clone carrying this T cell receptor (beta chain). Its specificity is unknown. This specimen belongs to a study of beta chain features in type 1 diabetes. General observations from the study: Moderately but significantly shorter TCRB CDR3s were found in Type 1 diabetes patients in all four CD4+ subsets. A potential influence of HLA type upon TCRB rearrangement remained unresolved herein. Within patients, naive, central memory and Treg TCRB repertoires seemed more similar than within healthy donors.

The CDR3 sequence is 15 residues long. Looked up from germline, CDR1 is SGHTA and CDR2 is FQGNSA. Trimming cost V 4 bases and J 6 bases, with 15 bases left between them. Of the isolated RNA, all was reverse transcribed, and so the sequenced material was expressed TCRB transcripts. Here immunoSEQ multiplex PCR was the method, and the copy in TCRdb shows in-frame clones only, minus some. The sample holds 350,000 to 450,000 clones, roughly 12% seen once. Sample: naive CD4+ T cells from blood. The TCR originated in a woman under 30 with type 1 diabetes. The rearrangement links TRBV7-2 to TRBJ2-2; the D gene is possibly TRBD2 (5 bases). As DNA, the CDR3 is TGTGCCAGCAGCTACATGCGGGTTAGGTCCGGGGAGCTGTTTTTT. It encodes CASSYMRVRSGELFF.